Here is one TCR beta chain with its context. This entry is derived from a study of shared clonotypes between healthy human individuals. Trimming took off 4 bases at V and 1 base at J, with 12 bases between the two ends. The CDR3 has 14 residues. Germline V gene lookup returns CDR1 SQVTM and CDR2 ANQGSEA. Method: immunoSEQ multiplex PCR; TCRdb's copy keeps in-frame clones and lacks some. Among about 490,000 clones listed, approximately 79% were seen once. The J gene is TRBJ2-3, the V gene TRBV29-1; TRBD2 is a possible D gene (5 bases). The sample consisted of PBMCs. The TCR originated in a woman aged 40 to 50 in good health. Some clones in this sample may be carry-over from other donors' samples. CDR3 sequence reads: CSVGGQEGTDTQYF. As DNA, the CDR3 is TGCAGCGTTGGAGGCCAGGAGGGCACAGATACGCAGTATTTT.